These T cell receptor beta chains were read from a single sample in a study of shared clonotypes between healthy human individuals. The protocol was immunoSEQ multiplex PCR, while the TCRdb copy is restricted to in-frame clones and leaves out a portion. The profile shows about 96,000 clones, almost 70% of them singletons. The sequencing input was memory CD8+ T cells sorted from blood. These receptors were taken from a man aged 25 to 40 in good health. Both conserved end residues are part of each CDR3. The D gene is left open where the match is weak. Part of the rows lack a size; the others show once, few, many or a class for expanded clones.

d_gene,j_gene,v_gene,abundance,CDR3aa,CDR3nt
TRBD2,TRBJ2-3,TRBV28,.,CASRNPGLAADTQYF,TGTGCCAGCAGAAACCCGGGACTAGCGGCAGATACGCAGTATTTT
.,TRBJ1-2,TRBV7-2,.,CASSLAFWQGHGYTF,TGTGCCAGCAGCTTAGCGTTCTGGCAGGGTCATGGCTACACCTTC
.,TRBJ2-2,TRBV6-5,.,CASSYSAGNTGELFF,TGTGCCAGCAGTTACTCGGCGGGGAACACCGGGGAGCTGTTTTTT
TRBD1,TRBJ2-3,TRBV28,.,CASSLDRVGTDTQYF,TGTGCCAGCAGTTTAGACAGGGTAGGAACAGATACGCAGTATTTT
.,TRBJ2-1,TRBV7-2,.,CASSPAFWGGEQFF,TGTGCCAGCAGCCCAGCATTCTGGGGTGGTGAGCAGTTCTTC
TRBD2,TRBJ2-7,TRBV6-1,few,CASSEEVAGPYEQYF,TGTGCCAGCAGTGAAGAGGTAGCGGGACCCTACGAGCAGTACTTC
.,TRBJ2-7,TRBV4-3,many,CASSQGPFLGEQYF,TGCGCCAGCAGCCAAGGTCCATTTTTGGGAGAGCAGTACTTC
.,TRBJ1-1,TRBV5-1,.,CASSLDGFQGTEAFF,TGCGCCAGCAGCTTGGACGGTTTCCAGGGCACTGAAGCTTTCTTT
.,TRBJ2-4,TRBV13,.,CASSLGGGKNIQYF,TGTGCCAGCAGCTTAGGTGGCGGCAAAAACATTCAGTACTTC
TRBD1,TRBJ1-5,TRBV27,.,CASSEQGQPQHF,TGTGCCAGCAGTGAACAGGGGCAGCCCCAGCATTTT
.,TRBJ2-1,TRBV11-3,.,CASSRGPNNEQFF,TGTGCCAGCTCTAGGGGCCCAAACAATGAGCAGTTCTTC
.,TRBJ1-1,TRBV4-3,.,CASSARLGLNTEAFF,TGCGCCAGCAGCGCGAGGTTGGGGCTGAACACTGAAGCTTTCTTT
.,TRBJ1-2,TRBV6-6,many,CASRALNYGYTF,TGTGCCAGCAGGGCACTGAACTATGGCTACACCTTC
.,TRBJ1-1,TRBV27,once,CASSPTSPVRTEAFF,TGTGCTAGCAGCCCAACCTCTCCAGTCCGGACTGAAGCTTTCTTT
TRBD2,TRBJ2-7,TRBV19,.,CASSISGLVTYEQYF,TGTGCCAGTAGTATTTCGGGACTAGTAACGTACGAGCAGTACTTC
TRBD2,TRBJ2-3,TRBV27,.,CASSLGASGSLDTQYF,TGTGCCAGCAGTTTAGGGGCTAGCGGGAGCTTGGATACGCAGTATTTT
.,TRBJ2-5,TRBV5-1,few,CASSLLGPGVETQYF,TGCGCCAGCAGCTTATTGGGGCCTGGCGTAGAGACCCAGTACTTC
.,TRBJ2-6,TRBV9,.,CASSLFESSGANVLTF,TGTGCCAGCAGTCTTTTTGAAAGCTCTGGGGCCAACGTCCTGACTTTC
TRBD2,TRBJ2-1,TRBV7-2,.,CASSLSSRLAGGDNEQFF,TGTGCCAGCAGCTTATCCTCGCGACTAGCGGGAGGGGACAATGAGCAGTTCTTC
.,TRBJ2-1,TRBV19,few,CATTPDSSYNEQFF,TGTGCCACTACCCCTGACAGTTCCTACAATGAGCAGTTCTTC
.,TRBJ1-2,TRBV6-1,many,CASSATDTPQDGYTF,TGTGCCAGCAGTGCAACGGACACACCCCAAGACGGCTACACCTTC
TRBD1,TRBJ1-5,TRBV7-9,once,CASSLDAGGMVQPQHF,TGTGCCAGCAGCTTAGATGCAGGGGGGATGGTCCAGCCCCAGCATTTT
.,TRBJ2-6,TRBV20-1,.,CSAPGGNVLTF,TGCAGTGCCCCGGGTGGCAACGTCCTGACTTTC
.,TRBJ1-4,TRBV7-9,many,CASSLTGTDEKLFF,TGTGCCAGCAGCTTAACAGGGACGGACGAAAAACTGTTTTTT
.,TRBJ2-3,TRBV11-2,.,CASSLVGTQYF,TGTGCCAGCAGCTTAGTAGGAACGCAGTATTTT
.,TRBJ2-7,TRBV7-2,.,CASSLEARIYEQYF,TGTGCCAGCAGCTTGGAGGCGCGGATCTACGAGCAGTACTTC
.,TRBJ2-3,TRBV9,.,CASSPPSGATQYF,TGTGCCAGCAGCCCCCCGTCTGGGGCTACGCAGTATTTT
TRBD2,TRBJ2-2,TRBV27,few,CASSFFGVAGATGELFF,TGTGCCAGCAGTTTCTTTGGGGTAGCGGGAGCCACCGGGGAGCTGTTTTTT
.,TRBJ2-7,TRBV10-3,few,CAISPQTYEQYF,TGTGCCATCAGCCCTCAGACCTACGAGCAGTACTTC
TRBD2,TRBJ2-5,TRBV4-2,.,CASSQVLAGANQETQYF,TGTGCCAGCAGCCAAGTACTAGCGGGGGCTAATCAAGAGACCCAGTACTTC
.,TRBJ2-7,TRBV5-8,.,CASSERTTRNEQYF,TGTGCCAGCAGCGAGAGAACCACCCGCAACGAGCAGTACTTC
.,TRBJ2-7,TRBV7-9,.,CASSLGPGVTHEQYF,TGTGCCAGCAGCCTGGGACCGGGGGTTACCCACGAGCAGTACTTC
TRBD1,TRBJ2-7,TRBV7-9,.,CASSLHRTGVGNYEQYF,TGTGCCAGCAGCCTTCATAGGACAGGGGTCGGGAATTACGAGCAGTACTTC
.,TRBJ2-1,TRBV7-8,few,CASSLGEVVQVSYGEQFF,TGTGCCAGCAGCTTAGGCGAAGTTGTTCAGGTTTCCTACGGTGAGCAGTTCTTC
TRBD2,TRBJ2-6,TRBV27,.,CASSFTTSGAGANVLTF,TGTGCCAGCAGTTTTACAACTAGCGGAGCGGGGGCCAACGTCCTGACTTTC
.,TRBJ2-7,TRBV28,.,CASSFRATYEQYF,TGTGCCAGCAGTTTCAGGGCAACCTACGAGCAGTACTTC
TRBD2,TRBJ2-3,TRBV6-1,once,CASSQTSGSLNTQYF,TGTGCCAGCAGTCAAACTAGCGGGAGTTTGAATACGCAGTATTTT
.,TRBJ2-2,TRBV9,.,CASSVEGNTGELFF,TGTGCCAGCAGCGTAGAAGGGAACACCGGGGAGCTGTTTTTT
TRBD2,TRBJ2-3,TRBV6-1,.,CASSLAVTDTQYF,TGTGCCAGCAGTCTAGCGGTCACAGATACGCAGTATTTT
.,TRBJ2-5,TRBV2,.,CASSDSTDQETQYF,TGTGCCAGCAGTGATTCAACAGATCAAGAGACCCAGTACTTC
.,TRBJ2-1,TRBV21-1,few,CASSITERTLINSYNEQFF,TGTGCCAGCAGTATAACCGAAAGGACACTCATAAACTCCTACAATGAGCAGTTCTTC
.,TRBJ1-5,TRBV28,few,CASSPTGSGLVNQPQHF,TGTGCCAGCAGTCCAACAGGTTCAGGGTTGGTTAATCAGCCCCAGCATTTT
.,TRBJ2-7,TRBV7-9,.,CASSPKDLYEQYF,TGTGCCAGCAGCCCAAAAGACTTGTACGAGCAGTACTTC
.,TRBJ2-2,TRBV23-1,.,CASSHAAEDTGELFF,TGCGCCAGCAGTCACGCGGCTGAGGACACCGGGGAGCTGTTTTTT
TRBD2,TRBJ2-1,TRBV6-6,.,CASRTSGVNNEQFF,TGTGCCAGCCGAACTAGCGGGGTTAACAATGAGCAGTTCTTC
.,TRBJ2-1,TRBV5-1,.,CASSLAYGRVRVNEQFF,TGCGCCAGCAGCTTGGCTTATGGCAGGGTAAGGGTTAATGAGCAGTTCTTC
TRBD2,TRBJ2-1,TRBV7-6,.,CASSPLAASYNEQFF,TGTGCCAGCAGCCCTCTAGCGGCGTCCTACAATGAGCAGTTCTTC
.,TRBJ1-5,TRBV4-1,.,CASSQVLSQPQHF,TGCGCCAGCAGCCAAGTACTGTCTCAGCCCCAGCATTTT
TRBD1,TRBJ2-3,TRBV6-4,many,CASSDSTGGADTQYF,TGTGCCAGCAGTGACTCGACAGGGGGCGCAGATACGCAGTATTTT
.,TRBJ2-7,TRBV20-1,.,CSAGELYEQYF,TGCAGTGCCGGGGAGCTTTACGAGCAGTACTTC
.,TRBJ1-2,TRBV28,.,CASSLSRDYGYTF,TGTGCCAGCAGTTTGTCACGGGACTATGGCTACACCTTC
.,TRBJ1-5,TRBV10-3,.,CAIRSGQPELPQHF,TGTGCCATCAGGTCAGGACAGCCTGAGCTCCCCCAGCATTTT
.,TRBJ2-7,TRBV14,.,CASSHAGPGEQYF,TGTGCCAGCAGCCACGCCGGTCCCGGCGAGCAGTACTTC
.,TRBJ2-5,TRBV6-5,.,CASSYSSGGLQETQYF,TGTGCCAGCAGTTACTCCTCTGGGGGGCTACAAGAGACCCAGTACTTC
TRBD2,TRBJ2-1,TRBV19,.,CASSILSGRASNEQFF,TGTGCCAGTAGTATACTCAGCGGGAGGGCCTCGAATGAGCAGTTCTTC
.,TRBJ2-7,TRBV7-7,.,CASSWGVGYEQYF,TGTGCTAGCAGCTGGGGGGTAGGGTACGAGCAGTACTTC
TRBD2,TRBJ2-1,TRBV7-9,few,CASSPSGGSYNEQFF,TGTGCCAGCAGCCCTAGCGGGGGATCCTACAATGAGCAGTTCTTC
.,TRBJ1-5,TRBV28,.,CASSSGYSNQPQHF,TGTGCCAGCAGTTCGGGGTATAGCAATCAGCCCCAGCATTTT
TRBD1,TRBJ2-1,TRBV7-2,.,CASRGQGGNEQFF,TGTGCCAGCAGGGGACAGGGCGGGAATGAGCAGTTCTTC